These 8 T cell receptor beta chains share one sample of origin, sequenced in a study of shared clonotypes between healthy human individuals. TCRdb's copy holds only in-frame clones and misses some; the assay was immunoSEQ multiplex PCR. Of under 750,000 clones detected, about two thirds appear once; the ten largest clones hold about 1.7%. The sequenced material came from memory CD4+ T cells sorted from blood. Subset reported: CD45RA-negative fraction. Receptor source: a young woman in good health.

The chain has TRBV28 and TRBJ2-2; no clear D gene. CDR1 and CDR2 from the germline V gene are MDHEN and SYDVKM. Trimming left V 6 bases short and J 8 bases short, with 13 bases between. The CDR3 runs 13 residues. The CDR3 region is CASRHTPTGELFF. The CDR3 bases are TGTGCCAGCAGACATACCCCGACGGGGGAGCTGTTTTTT.

The rearrangement uses TRBV28 and TRBJ2-5; TRBD2 aligns across 10 bases. The CDR3 contains 15 residues. In germline, CDR1 is MDHEN, CDR2 SYDVKM. J gave up 2 bases and V 4 bases, and 4 bases lay outside the gene matches. The CDR3 protein is CASSSVLAGQETQYF. For the CDR3, the DNA is TGTGCCAGCAGTTCGGTACTAGCGGGACAAGAGACCCAGTACTTC.

This chain links TRBV25-1 with TRBJ2-7, with a possible D match to TRBD2 (5 bases). Germline V gene data show CDR1 as MGHDK and CDR2 as SYGVNS. This CDR3 comprises 15 residues. Trimming removed 2 bases from V and 1 base from J, with 12 bases in between. CDR3 bases: TGTGCCAGCAGTGAAATCGGGGTTAGATCCTACGAGCAGTACTTC. This codes for CASSEIGVRSYEQYF.

This clone was observed at least ten times. This chain uses TRBV30 with TRBJ2-7; possibly TRBD2 for D (6 bases). The CDR3 runs to 13 residues. The germline V gene encodes CDR1 GTSNPN and CDR2 SVGIG (reference sequence). The V end was cut by 3 bases, the J end by 6 bases, with 15 bases between. The CDR3 DNA sequence: TGTGCCTGGAGGGTTGCGGGACGCGGCGAGCAGTACTTC. It is translated as CAWRVAGRGEQYF.

The V call is TRBV5-1, the J call TRBJ2-7; D is ambiguous. This CDR3 is built from 11 residues. V lost 3 bases, J lost 7 bases, and 8 bases lay in between. Germline V gene data show CDR1 as SGHRS and CDR2 as YFSETQ. The CDR3 DNA reads TGCGCCAGCAGCTCCGGCGTGGAGCAGTACTTC. It codes for CASSSGVEQYF.

DNA for the CDR3: TGTGCCATCAGTGAGGCTGGACAGGGGACCGTGGATGAGCAGTTCTTC. Translation: CAISEAGQGTVDEQFF. The chain carries TRBV10-3 and TRBJ2-1; 9 bases align to TRBD1. Germline-derived CDR1 and CDR2 are ENHRY and SYGVKD. The CDR3 extends over 16 amino acids. Trimming at V came to 2 bases and at J to 8 bases, leaving 10 bases not matched to a gene.

CDR3 protein: CASTVGSPGGTEAFF. CDR3 DNA: TGCGCCAGCACGGTGGGGTCTCCAGGTGGGACTGAAGCTTTCTTT. The V and J genes are TRBV10-2 and TRBJ1-1; D not certain. V dropped 7 bases and J dropped 5 bases, with 20 bases sitting between them. The germline V gene has CDR1 WSHSY and CDR2 SAAADI. The CDR3 has 15 amino acids.

J is TRBJ1-1 and V is TRBV6-1; 7 nucleotides match TRBD1. V was pared by 1 base and J by 7 bases, with 12 bases of the junction left unmatched. Germline CDR1 and CDR2: MNHNS and SASEGT. This CDR3 comprises 16 residues. CDR3: CASSEGTGWASSEAFF. In nucleotides, the CDR3 is TGTGCCAGCAGTGAAGGGACAGGATGGGCCTCCAGTGAAGCTTTCTTT.